The entry that follows covers one T cell receptor (beta chain) sequence. PCR was performed using 60 Vbeta and 13 Jbeta primers. Method: immunoSEQ multiplex PCR; TCRdb's copy keeps in-frame clones and lacks some. The sample's table shows about 140,000 clones. This sample is drawn from a study of cytomegalovirus exposure and HLA in healthy donors. The V gene's germline CDR1 is LNHDA and CDR2 SQIVND (reference sequence). The CDR3 loop spans 15 amino acids. The sequence was collected from a man aged 35 to 55 in good health and CMV-seronegative. Material for sequencing was PBMCs. The chain joins TRBV19 to TRBJ2-5; 9 nucleotides agree with TRBD2. Matching the DNA end better, TRBJ2-7 makes the J call doubtful. For the CDR3, the DNA is TGTGCCAGTAGGGTAGCGGGGGCCTCCTCCTACGAGCAGTACTTC. The encoded protein is CASRVAGASSYEQYF.